This TCR beta chain emerged from a study of identical twins. Study-level findings and limits: Within monozygotic twins, out-of-frame TCR alpha sharing was underestimated by the models. The study based its conclusions on cross-sectional statistical analysis and did not follow the same donors.

In its sample, this clonotype was seen many times. Its antigen is not known. Through template switching, a universal primer site was introduced, and the cDNA contained unique molecular identifiers. TCRdb re-analysed the 5' RACE reads in MiXCR, keeping a single row per CDR3 protein. The sample shows 400,000 to 500,000 distinct CDR3 sequences, roughly an eighth of them seen only once. This same sample was also taken into another study, of yellow fever vaccine responses in identical twins. As reported in that work: Twins' vaccine T cell responses reportedly seemed partly convergent and partly personalized.

The sequence came from a woman between 18 and 29 years old in good health. Material: CD4+ T cells sorted from blood.

The CDR3 coding sequence is TGTGCCAGCAGCCAAGGAGGGCCAGGGGACGAGCAGTACTTC. As protein: CASSQGGPGDEQYF. The chain uses TRBV4-2 and TRBJ2-7; D possibly corresponds to TRBD1 (6 bases). V was trimmed by 1 base and J by 5 bases, leaving 12 bases between them. In germline, CDR1 is LGHNA, CDR2 YNFKEQ. The CDR3 has 14 residues.